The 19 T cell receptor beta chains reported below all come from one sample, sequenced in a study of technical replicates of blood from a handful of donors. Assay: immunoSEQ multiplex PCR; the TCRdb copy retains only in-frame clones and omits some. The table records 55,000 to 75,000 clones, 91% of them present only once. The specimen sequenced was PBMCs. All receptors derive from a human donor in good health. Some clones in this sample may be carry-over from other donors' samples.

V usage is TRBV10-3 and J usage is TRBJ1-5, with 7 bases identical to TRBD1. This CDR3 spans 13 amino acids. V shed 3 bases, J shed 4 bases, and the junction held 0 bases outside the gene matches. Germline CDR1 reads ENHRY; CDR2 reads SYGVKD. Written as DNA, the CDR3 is TGTGCCATCAGTGAACAGGGGAATCAGCCCCAGCATTTT. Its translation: CAISEQGNQPQHF.

The CDR3 reads CSSRVGGQGKLFF. For the CDR3, the DNA is TGCAGCTCCAGGGTAGGGGGTCAGGGAAAACTGTTTTTT. The chain carries TRBV29-1 and TRBJ1-4, with a tentative D call TRBD1 (6 bases). CDR3 length: 13 residues. Germline V gene data show CDR1 as SQVTM and CDR2 as ANQGSEA. V lost 8 bases and J 10 bases, leaving 20 bases between the germline ends.

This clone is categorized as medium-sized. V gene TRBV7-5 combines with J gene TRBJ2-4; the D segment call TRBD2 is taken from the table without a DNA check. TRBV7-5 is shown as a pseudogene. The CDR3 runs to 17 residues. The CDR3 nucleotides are TGTGCCAGAAGCTTAGGTTCGGGAGGGACCCCCAAAAACATTCAGTACTTC. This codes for CARSLGSGGTPKNIQYF.

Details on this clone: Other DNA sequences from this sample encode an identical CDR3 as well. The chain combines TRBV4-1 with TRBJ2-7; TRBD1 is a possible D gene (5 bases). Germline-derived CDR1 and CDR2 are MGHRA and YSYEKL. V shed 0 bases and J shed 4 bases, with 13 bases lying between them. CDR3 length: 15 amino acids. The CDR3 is CASSQDGPGPYEQYF. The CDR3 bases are TGCGCCAGCAGCCAAGATGGGCCAGGGCCTTACGAGCAGTACTTC.

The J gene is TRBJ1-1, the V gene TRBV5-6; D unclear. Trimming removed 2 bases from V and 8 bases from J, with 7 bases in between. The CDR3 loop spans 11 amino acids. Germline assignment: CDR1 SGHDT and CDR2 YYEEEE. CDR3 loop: CASSFNREAFF. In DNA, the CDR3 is TGTGCCAGCAGCTTTAACCGGGAAGCTTTCTTT.

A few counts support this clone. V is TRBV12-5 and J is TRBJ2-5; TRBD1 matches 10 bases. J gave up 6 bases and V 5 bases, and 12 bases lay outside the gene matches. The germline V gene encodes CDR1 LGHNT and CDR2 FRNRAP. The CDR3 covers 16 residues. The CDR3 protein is CASGPDPRTGGKTQYF. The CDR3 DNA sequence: TGTGCTAGTGGTCCCGACCCCCGGACAGGGGGGAAGACCCAGTACTTC.

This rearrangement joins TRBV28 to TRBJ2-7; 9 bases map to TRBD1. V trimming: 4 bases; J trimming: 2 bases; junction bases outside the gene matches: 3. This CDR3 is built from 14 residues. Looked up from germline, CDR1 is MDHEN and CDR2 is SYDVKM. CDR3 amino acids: CASSSGTGPYEQYF. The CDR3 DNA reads TGTGCCAGCAGTTCCGGGACAGGGCCCTACGAGCAGTACTTC.

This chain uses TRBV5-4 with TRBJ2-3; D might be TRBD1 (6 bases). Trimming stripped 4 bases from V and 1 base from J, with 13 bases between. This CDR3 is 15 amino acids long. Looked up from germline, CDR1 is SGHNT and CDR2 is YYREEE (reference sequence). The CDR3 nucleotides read TGTGCCAGCAGCCCGGACAGTTTAGGCACAGATACGCAGTATTTT. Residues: CASSPDSLGTDTQYF.

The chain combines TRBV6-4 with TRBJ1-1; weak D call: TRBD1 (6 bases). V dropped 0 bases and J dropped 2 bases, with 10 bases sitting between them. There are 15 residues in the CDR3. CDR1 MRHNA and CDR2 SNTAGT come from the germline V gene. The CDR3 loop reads CASSDSPDRNTEAFF. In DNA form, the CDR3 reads TGTGCCAGCAGTGACTCACCGGACAGAAACACTGAAGCTTTCTTT.

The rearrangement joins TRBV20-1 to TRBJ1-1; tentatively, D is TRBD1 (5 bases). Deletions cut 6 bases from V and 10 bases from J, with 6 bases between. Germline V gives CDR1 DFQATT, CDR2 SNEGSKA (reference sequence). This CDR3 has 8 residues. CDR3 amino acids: CSAGGAFF. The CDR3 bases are TGCAGTGCGGGGGGAGCTTTCTTT.

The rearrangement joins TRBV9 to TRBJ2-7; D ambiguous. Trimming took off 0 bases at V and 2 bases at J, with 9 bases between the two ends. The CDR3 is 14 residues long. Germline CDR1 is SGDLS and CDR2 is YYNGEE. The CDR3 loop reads CASSVAVGTYEQYF. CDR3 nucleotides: TGTGCCAGCAGCGTAGCCGTCGGTACCTACGAGCAGTACTTC.

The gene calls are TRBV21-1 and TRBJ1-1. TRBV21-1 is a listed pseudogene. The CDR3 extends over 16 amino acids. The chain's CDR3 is CASSTSGGVGDTEAFF. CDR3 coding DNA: TGTGCCAGCAGCACCTCAGGAGGAGTCGGCGACACTGAAGCTTTCTTT.

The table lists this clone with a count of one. The CDR3 DNA reads TGTGCCAGCAGACTCCGTTGGGGGCAGGGAAGAAGCTCCGAAGCTTTCTTT. Residues: CASRLRWGQGRSSEAFF. The chain carries TRBV7-8 and TRBJ1-1; TRBD1 might be the D (6 bases). The CDR3 runs to 17 residues. The germline V gene encodes CDR1 SGHVS and CDR2 FQNEAQ. V was trimmed by 6 bases and J by 8 bases, leaving 28 bases between them.

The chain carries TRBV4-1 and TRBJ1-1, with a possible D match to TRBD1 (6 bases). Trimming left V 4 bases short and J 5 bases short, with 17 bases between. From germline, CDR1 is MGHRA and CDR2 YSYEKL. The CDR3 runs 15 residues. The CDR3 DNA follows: TGCGCCAGCAGCCCCTCTTGGGGGCCGGGGACTGAAGCTTTCTTT. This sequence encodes CASSPSWGPGTEAFF.

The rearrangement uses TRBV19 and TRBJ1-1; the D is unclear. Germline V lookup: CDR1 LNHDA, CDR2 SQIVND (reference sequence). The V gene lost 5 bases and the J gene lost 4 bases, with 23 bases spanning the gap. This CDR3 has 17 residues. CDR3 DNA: TGTGCCAGTAGTCAGTCCGGGAGAGGGTCGGTCGGCACTGAAGCTTTCTTT. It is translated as CASSQSGRGSVGTEAFF. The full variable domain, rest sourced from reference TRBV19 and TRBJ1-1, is DGGITQSPKYLFRKEGQNVTLSCEQNLNHDAMYWYRQDPGQGLRLIYYSQIVNDFQKGDIAEGYSVSREKKESFPLTVTSAQKNPTAFYLCASSQSGRGSVGTEAFFGQGTRLTVV.

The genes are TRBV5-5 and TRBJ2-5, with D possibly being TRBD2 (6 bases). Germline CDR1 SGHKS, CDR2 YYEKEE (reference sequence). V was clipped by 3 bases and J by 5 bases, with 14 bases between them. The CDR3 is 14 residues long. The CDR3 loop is CASSSASAWETQYF. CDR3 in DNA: TGTGCCAGCAGCTCCGCTAGCGCTTGGGAGACCCAGTACTTC.

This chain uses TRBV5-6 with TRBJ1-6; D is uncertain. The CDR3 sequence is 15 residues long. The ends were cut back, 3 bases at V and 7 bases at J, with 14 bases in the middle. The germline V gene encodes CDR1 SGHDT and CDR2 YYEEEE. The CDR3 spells CASSSPTSGNSPLHF. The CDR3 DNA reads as TGTGCCAGCAGCTCCCCGACATCGGGGAATTCACCCCTCCACTTT.

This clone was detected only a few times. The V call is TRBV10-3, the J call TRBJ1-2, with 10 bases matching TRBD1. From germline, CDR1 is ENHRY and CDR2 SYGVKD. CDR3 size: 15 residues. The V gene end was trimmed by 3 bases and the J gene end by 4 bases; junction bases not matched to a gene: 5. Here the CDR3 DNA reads TGTGCCATCAGTGACCAGGACAGGGGGGGCTATGGCTACACCTTC. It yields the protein CAISDQDRGGYGYTF.

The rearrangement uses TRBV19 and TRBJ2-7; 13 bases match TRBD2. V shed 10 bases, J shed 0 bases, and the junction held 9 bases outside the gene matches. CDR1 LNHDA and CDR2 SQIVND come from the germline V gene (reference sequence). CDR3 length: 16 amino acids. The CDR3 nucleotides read TGTGCCACAGCGACTAGCGGGGGGATAAGCTCCTACGAGCAGTACTTC. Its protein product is CATATSGGISSYEQYF.